The clone carrying this TCR beta chain was seen just once. Its antigen is unknown. Other DNA sequences of this sample code for an identical CDR3. The data derive from a study of cytomegalovirus exposure and HLA in healthy donors. The repertoire was sequenced with immunoSEQ multiplex PCR; TCRdb's copy has only in-frame clones and lacks some. The sample contains about 86,000 clones, 85% to 95% of which appear only once. Study findings and constraints: A list of about 180 TCR beta chains associated with cytomegalovirus was given. Across donors, most TCRs were seen rarely, yet some public ones were widespread. Specificity for CMV antigens was confirmed in vitro for a few of the CMV-associated chains.

Source material: PBMCs. This TCR derives from a man in his late teens or twenties in good health and CMV-seronegative.

CDR3 protein: CASSYGTGEKLFF. CDR3 DNA sequence: TGTGCCAGCAGTTATGGGACAGGTGAAAAACTGTTTTTT. V usage is TRBV6-6 and J usage is TRBJ1-4; the match to TRBD1 covers 8 bases. In germline, CDR1 is MNHNY, CDR2 SVGAGI (reference sequence). Germline trimming cut 3 bases from V and 7 bases from J; bases unmatched to any gene: 1. The CDR3 consists of 13 residues.